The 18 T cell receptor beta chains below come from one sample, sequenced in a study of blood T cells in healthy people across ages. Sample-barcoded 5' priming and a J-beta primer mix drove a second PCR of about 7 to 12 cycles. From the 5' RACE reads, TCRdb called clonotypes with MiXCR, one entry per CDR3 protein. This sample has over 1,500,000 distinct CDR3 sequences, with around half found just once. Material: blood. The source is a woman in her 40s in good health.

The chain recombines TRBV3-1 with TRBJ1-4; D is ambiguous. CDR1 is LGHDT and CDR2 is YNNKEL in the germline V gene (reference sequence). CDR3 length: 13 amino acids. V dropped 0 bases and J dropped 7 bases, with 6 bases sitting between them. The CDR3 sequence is CASSQESSEKLFF. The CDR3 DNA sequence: TGTGCCAGCAGCCAAGAGTCCAGTGAAAAACTGTTTTTT.

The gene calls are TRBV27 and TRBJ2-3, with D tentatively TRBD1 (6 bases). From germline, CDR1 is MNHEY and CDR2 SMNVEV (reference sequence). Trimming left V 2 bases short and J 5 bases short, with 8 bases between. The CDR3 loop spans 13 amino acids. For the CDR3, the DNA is TGTGCCAGCAGTTTACCACAGGGAGATACGCAGTATTTT. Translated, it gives CASSLPQGDTQYF.

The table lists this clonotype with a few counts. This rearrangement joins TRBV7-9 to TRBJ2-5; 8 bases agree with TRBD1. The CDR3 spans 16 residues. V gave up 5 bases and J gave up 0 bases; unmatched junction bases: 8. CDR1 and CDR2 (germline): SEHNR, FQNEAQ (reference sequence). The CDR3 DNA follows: TGTGCCAGCAGCCCCCGGACAGGGTGGAACCAAGAGACCCAGTACTTC. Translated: CASSPRTGWNQETQYF.

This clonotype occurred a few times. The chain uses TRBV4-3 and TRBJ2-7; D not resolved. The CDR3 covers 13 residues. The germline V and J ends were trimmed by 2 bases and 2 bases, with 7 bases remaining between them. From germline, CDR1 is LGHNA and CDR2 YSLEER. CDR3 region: CASSQTLTYEQYF. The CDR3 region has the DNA TGCGCCAGCAGCCAAACTCTTACCTACGAGCAGTACTTC.

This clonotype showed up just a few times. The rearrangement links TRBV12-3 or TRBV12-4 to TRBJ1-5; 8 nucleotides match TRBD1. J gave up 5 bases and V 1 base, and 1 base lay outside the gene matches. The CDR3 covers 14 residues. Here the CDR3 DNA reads TGTGCCAGCAGTTTAGTACAGGGGGATCAGCCCCAGCATTTT. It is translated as CASSLVQGDQPQHF.

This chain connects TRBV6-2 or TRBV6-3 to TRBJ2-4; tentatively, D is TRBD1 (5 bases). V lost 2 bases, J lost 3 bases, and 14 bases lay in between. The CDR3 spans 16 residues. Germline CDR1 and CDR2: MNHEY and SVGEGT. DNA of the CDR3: TGTGCCAGCAGTTACACGGACAAGGGCCACAAAAACATTCAGTACTTC. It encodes CASSYTDKGHKNIQYF.

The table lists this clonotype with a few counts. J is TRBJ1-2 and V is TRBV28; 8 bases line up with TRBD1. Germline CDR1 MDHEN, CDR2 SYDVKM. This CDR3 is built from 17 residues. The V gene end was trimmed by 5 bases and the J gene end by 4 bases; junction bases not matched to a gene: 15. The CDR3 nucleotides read TGTGCCAGCAGTACCGGGACAGGAACCCTTCAATCCTATGGCTACACCTTC. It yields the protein CASSTGTGTLQSYGYTF.

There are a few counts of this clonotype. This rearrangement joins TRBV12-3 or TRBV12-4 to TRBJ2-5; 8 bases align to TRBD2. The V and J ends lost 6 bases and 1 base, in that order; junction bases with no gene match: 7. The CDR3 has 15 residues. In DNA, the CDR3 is TGTGCCAGCAGCCAACAGCGGGGGAGCCAAGAGACCCAGTACTTC. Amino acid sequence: CASSQQRGSQETQYF.

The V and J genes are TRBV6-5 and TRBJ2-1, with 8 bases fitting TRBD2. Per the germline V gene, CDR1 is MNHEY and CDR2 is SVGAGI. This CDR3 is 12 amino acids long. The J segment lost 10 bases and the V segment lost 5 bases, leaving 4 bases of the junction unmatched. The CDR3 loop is CASSAPSGEQFF. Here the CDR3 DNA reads TGTGCCAGCAGTGCACCTAGCGGGGAGCAGTTCTTC.

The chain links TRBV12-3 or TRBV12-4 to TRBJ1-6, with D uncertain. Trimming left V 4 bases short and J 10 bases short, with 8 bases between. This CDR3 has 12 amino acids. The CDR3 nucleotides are TGTGCCAGCAGTTCCGACTACTCACCCCTCCACTTT. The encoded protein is CASSSDYSPLHF.

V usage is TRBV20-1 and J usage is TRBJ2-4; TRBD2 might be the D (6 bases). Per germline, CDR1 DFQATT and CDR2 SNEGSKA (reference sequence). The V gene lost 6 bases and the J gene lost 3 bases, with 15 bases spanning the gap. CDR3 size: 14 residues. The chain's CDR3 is CSAHFGTGKNIQYF. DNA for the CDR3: TGCAGTGCCCACTTCGGGACTGGCAAAAACATTCAGTACTTC.

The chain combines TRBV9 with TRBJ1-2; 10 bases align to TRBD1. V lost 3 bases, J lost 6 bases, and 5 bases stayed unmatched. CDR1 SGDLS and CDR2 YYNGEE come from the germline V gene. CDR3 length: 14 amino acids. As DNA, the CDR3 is TGTGCCAGCAGCGCCGGGACAGGGGTGGATGGCTACACCTTC. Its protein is CASSAGTGVDGYTF.

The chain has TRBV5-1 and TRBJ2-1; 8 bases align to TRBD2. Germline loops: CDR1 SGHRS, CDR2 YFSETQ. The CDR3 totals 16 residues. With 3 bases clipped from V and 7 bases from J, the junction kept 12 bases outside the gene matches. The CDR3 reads CASSSTSGRGGNEQFF. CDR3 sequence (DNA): TGCGCCAGCAGCTCAACTAGCGGACGAGGGGGGAATGAGCAGTTCTTC.

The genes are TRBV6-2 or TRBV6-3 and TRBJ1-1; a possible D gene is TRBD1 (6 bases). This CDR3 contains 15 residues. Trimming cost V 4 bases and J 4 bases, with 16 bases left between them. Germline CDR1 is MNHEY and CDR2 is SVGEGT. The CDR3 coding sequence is TGTGCCAGCAGTTGGGGGGGGCAGGGGACCACTGAAGCTTTCTTT. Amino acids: CASSWGGQGTTEAFF.

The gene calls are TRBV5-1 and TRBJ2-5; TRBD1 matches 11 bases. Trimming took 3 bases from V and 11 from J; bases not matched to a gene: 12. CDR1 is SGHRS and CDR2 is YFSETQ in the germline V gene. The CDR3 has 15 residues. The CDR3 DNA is TGCGCCAGCAGCTACGGGACAGGGGGAAGTAATGAGCAGTACTTC. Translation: CASSYGTGGSNEQYF. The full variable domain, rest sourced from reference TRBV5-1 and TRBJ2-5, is KAGVTQTPRYLIKTRGQQVTLSCSPISGHRSVSWYQQTPGQGLQFLFEYFSETQRNKGNFPGRFSGRQFSNSRSEMNVSTLELGDSALYLCASSYGTGGSNEQYFGPGTRLLVL.

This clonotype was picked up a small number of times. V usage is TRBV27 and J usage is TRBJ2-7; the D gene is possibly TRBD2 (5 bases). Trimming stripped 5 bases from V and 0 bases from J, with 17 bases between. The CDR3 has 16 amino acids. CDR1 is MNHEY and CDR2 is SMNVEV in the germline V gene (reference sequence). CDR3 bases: TGTGCCAGCAGTCCAATATCTCCCCGGGGCTCCTACGAGCAGTACTTC. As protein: CASSPISPRGSYEQYF.

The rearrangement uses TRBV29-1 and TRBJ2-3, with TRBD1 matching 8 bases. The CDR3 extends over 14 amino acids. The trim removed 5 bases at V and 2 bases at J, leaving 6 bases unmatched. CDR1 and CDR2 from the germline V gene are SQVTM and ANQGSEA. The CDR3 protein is CSVLRDRTTDTQYF. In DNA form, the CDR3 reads TGCAGCGTTCTCCGGGACAGGACCACAGATACGCAGTATTTT.

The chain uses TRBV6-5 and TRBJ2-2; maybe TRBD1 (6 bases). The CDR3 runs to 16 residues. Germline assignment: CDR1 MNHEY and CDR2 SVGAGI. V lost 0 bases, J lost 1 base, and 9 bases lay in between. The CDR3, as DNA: TGTGCCAGCAGTTACTCCGCCAGGGGGAACACCGGGGAGCTGTTTTTT. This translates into CASSYSARGNTGELFF.